This TCR beta chain is drawn from a study of cytomegalovirus exposure and HLA in healthy donors. This cohort consisted of healthy bone marrow donors. Whole-study results and caveats: As immune exposure information, only CMV serostatus was available. Later analysis suggested most CMV-associated TCR beta chains were HLA-restricted.

Germline assignment: CDR1 KGHSH and CDR2 LQKENI. V lost 3 bases and J 7 bases, leaving 9 bases between the germline ends. The CDR3 has 12 amino acids. Amplification used 60 Vbeta primers and 13 Jbeta primers. Original processing notes: Among the unique TCR beta chains that a later analysis counted, about 81 million in all, roughly 11 million were shared. Sequenced by immunoSEQ multiplex PCR; TCRdb stores in-frame clones only, minus some. The V and J calls and the clone size are those of that table, but D and trimming were determined from the DNA. Among over 85,000 clones listed, 69% were seen once. Worth noting for this clone: Its antigen is not known.

The TCR was taken from a female donor in good health and CMV-seronegative. The chain employs TRBV18 and TRBJ1-1; D remains unclear. Sequenced sample: PBMCs. The CDR3 region is CASSPPSGEAFF. The DNA for the CDR3 is TGTGCCAGCTCACCCCCCTCAGGTGAAGCTTTCTTT. Together with reference TRBV18 and TRBJ1-1, the CDR3 gives the full variable domain: NAGVMQNPRHLVRRRGQEARLRCSPMKGHSHVYWYRQLPEEGLKFMVYLQKENIIDESGMPKERFSAEFPKEGPSILRIQQVVRGDSAAYFCASSPPSGEAFFGQGTRLTVV.